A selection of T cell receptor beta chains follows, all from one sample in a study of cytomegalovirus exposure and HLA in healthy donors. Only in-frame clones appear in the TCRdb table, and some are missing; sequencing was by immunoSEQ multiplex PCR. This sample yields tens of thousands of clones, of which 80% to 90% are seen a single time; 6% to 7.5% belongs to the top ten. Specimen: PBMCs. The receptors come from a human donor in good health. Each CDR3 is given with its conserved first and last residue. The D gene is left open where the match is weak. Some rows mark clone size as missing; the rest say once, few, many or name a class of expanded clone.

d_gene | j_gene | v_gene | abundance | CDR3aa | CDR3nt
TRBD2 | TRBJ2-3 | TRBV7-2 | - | CASSARPVGTSTDTQYF | TGTGCCAGCAGCGCAAGGCCGGTGGGGACTAGTACAGATACGCAGTATTTT
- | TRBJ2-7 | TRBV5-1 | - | CASSLGGREQYF | TGCGCCAGCAGCTTGGGAGGGCGCGAGCAGTACTTC
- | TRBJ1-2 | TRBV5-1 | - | CASSLPPPGGYGYTF | TGCGCCAGCAGCTTGCCCCCCCCGGGTGGCTATGGCTACACCTTC
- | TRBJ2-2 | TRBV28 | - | CATLFANTGELFF | TGTGCCACTTTATTCGCGAACACCGGGGAGCTGTTTTTT
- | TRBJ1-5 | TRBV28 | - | CASRRVGEQPQHF | TGTGCCAGCAGGAGGGTGGGTGAGCAGCCCCAGCATTTT
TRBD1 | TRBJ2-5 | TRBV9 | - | CASSVQGAGETQYF | TGTGCCAGCAGCGTCCAGGGGGCGGGAGAGACCCAGTACTTC
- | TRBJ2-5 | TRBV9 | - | CASSPMEGGFGETQYF | TGTGCCAGCAGCCCCATGGAGGGCGGGTTTGGAGAGACCCAGTACTTC
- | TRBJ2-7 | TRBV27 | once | CASSPRTEDEQYF | TGTGCCAGCAGTCCCAGGACAGAGGACGAGCAGTACTTC
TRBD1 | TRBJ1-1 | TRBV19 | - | CASSMSLQGAMVNTEAFF | TGTGCCAGTAGTATGAGCTTGCAGGGGGCCATGGTGAACACTGAAGCTTTCTTT
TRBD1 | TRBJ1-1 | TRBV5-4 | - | CASSSGGTGGHTEAFF | TGTGCCAGCAGTTCGGGTGGGACAGGGGGCCACACTGAAGCTTTCTTT
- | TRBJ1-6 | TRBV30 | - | CAWGASRYNSPLHF | TGTGCCTGGGGAGCGAGTCGGTATAATTCACCCCTCCACTTT
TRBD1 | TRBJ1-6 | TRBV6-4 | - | CASSAQGVESPLHF | TGTGCCAGCAGTGCCCAGGGGGTGGAATCACCCCTCCACTTT
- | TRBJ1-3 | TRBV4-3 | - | CASSQDRGGANTIYF | TGCGCCAGCAGCCAAGATCGGGGAGGGGCAAACACCATATATTTT
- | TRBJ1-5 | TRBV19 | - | CASSALIRNQPQHF | TGTGCCAGTAGTGCCCTAATTCGCAATCAGCCCCAGCATTTT
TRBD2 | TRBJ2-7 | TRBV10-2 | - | CASSELGGGIYEQYF | TGCGCCAGCAGTGAGTTGGGGGGGGGAATCTACGAGCAGTACTTC
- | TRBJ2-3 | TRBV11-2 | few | CASSILAGGRADTQYF | TGTGCCAGCAGCATACTAGCCGGGGGGCGTGCAGATACGCAGTATTTT
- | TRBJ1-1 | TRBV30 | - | CAWAGQNTEAFF | TGTGCCTGGGCCGGACAAAACACTGAAGCTTTCTTT
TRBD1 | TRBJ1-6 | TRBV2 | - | CASSGTGTNSPLHF | TGTGCCAGCAGTGGGACAGGGACTAATTCACCCCTCCACTTT
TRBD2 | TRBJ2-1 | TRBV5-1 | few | CASSIRLAGGTYNEQFF | TGCGCCAGCAGCATTAGACTAGCGGGGGGGACCTACAATGAGCAGTTCTTC
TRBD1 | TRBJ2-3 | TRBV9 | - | CASTKVGTGGTDTQYF | TGTGCCAGCACCAAGGTTGGGACAGGGGGCACGGATACGCAGTATTTT
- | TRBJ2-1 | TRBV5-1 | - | CASSTGSSGISYNEQFF | TGCGCCAGCAGCACAGGGAGTTCAGGGATCTCCTACAATGAGCAGTTCTTC
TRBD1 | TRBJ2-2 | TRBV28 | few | CASSSYRGRISGELFF | TGTGCCAGCAGCTCGTACAGGGGGCGCATCAGCGGGGAGCTGTTTTTT
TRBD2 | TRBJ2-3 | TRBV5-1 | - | CASSLNFPSGGASWGTDTQYF | TGCGCCAGCAGCTTGAATTTTCCGAGCGGGGGGGCTAGTTGGGGCACAGATACGCAGTATTTT
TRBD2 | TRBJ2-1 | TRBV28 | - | CASPGLGLHEQFF | TGTGCCAGCCCGGGACTAGGACTCCATGAGCAGTTCTTC
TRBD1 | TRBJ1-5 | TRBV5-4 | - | CASSSRTGGTLGPQHF | TGTGCCAGCAGCTCCCGGACAGGGGGGACCTTAGGTCCCCAGCATTTT
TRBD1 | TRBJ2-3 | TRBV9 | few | CASTRGRTQSTDTQYF | TGTGCCAGCACGAGGGGGCGGACCCAAAGCACAGATACGCAGTATTTT
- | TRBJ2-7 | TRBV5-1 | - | CASSLASSYEQYF | TGCGCCAGCAGCTTGGCCTCCTCCTACGAGCAGTACTTC
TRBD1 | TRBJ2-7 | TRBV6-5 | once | CASSYIGTGGPTQYF | TGTGCCAGCAGTTATATCGGGACAGGGGGCCCAACTCAGTACTTC
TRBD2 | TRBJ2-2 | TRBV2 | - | CASRASSGVTGELFF | TGTGCCAGCAGGGCCTCTAGCGGGGTTACCGGGGAGCTGTTTTTT
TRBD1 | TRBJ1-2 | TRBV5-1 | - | CASSLGQGVGYGYPF | TGCGCCAGCAGCTTGGGCCAGGGGGTCGGGTATGGCTACCCCTTC
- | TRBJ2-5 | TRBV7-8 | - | CASSLTETQYF | TGTGCCAGCAGCCTAACGGAGACCCAGTACTTC
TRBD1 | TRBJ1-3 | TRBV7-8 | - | CASSPGTARSGNTIYF | TGTGCCAGCAGCCCCGGGACAGCCCGCTCTGGAAACACCATATATTTT
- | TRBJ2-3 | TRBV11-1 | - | CASSLRDGTDTQYF | TGTGCCAGCAGCTTGAGGGATGGAACAGATACGCAGTATTTT
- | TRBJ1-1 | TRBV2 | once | CASRGNTEAFF | TGTGCCAGCCGGGGGAACACTGAAGCTTTCTTT
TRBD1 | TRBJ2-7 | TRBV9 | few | CASSDRDSSLYEQYF | TGTGCCAGCAGCGACCGGGACAGTTCTCTCTACGAGCAGTACTTC
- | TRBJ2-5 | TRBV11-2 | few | CASSPRTRTETQYF | TGTGCCAGCAGCCCCCGCACACGCACGGAGACCCAGTACTTC
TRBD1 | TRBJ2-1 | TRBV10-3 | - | CAITATGSGQSEQFF | TGTGCCATCACTGCGACAGGGTCAGGCCAAAGTGAGCAGTTCTTC
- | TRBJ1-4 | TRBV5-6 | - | CASSLGSRLSNEKLFF | TGTGCCAGCAGCTTGGGGAGTCGTCTTAGTAATGAAAAACTGTTTTTT
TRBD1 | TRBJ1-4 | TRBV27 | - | CATRQGTGYEKLFF | TGTGCCACCCGACAGGGGACTGGTTATGAAAAACTGTTTTTT
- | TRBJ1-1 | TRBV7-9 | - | CSSSLQNTEAFF | TGTTCCAGCAGCTTACAGAACACTGAAGCTTTCTTT
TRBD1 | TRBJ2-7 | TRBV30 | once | CAWSVPRDRVYEQYF | TGTGCCTGGAGTGTGCCCAGGGACAGGGTCTACGAGCAGTACTTC
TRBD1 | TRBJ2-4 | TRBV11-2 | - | CASSSGQGKDIQYF | TGTGCCAGCAGCTCGGGACAGGGGAAGGACATTCAGTACTTC
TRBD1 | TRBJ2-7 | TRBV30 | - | CAWDPGQGREQYF | TGTGCCTGGGACCCGGGACAGGGTCGCGAGCAGTACTTC
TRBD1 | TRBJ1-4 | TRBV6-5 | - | CASRDRGEGEKLFF | TGTGCCAGCAGGGACAGGGGCGAAGGGGAAAAACTGTTTTTT
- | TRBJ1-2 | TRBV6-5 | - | CASRSNNYGYTF | TGTGCCAGCAGATCCAATAACTATGGCTACACCTTC
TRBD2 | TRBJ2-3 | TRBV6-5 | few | CASSMGLAGDTQYF | TGTGCCAGCAGTATGGGACTAGCAGGTGATACGCAGTATTTT
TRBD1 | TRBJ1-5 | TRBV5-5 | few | CASSLTGGSNQPQHF | TGTGCCAGCAGCCTGACAGGGGGGAGCAATCAGCCCCAGCATTTT
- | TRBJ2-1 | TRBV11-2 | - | CASSIRDFSYNEQFF | TGTGCCAGCAGCATCCGGGACTTCTCCTACAATGAGCAGTTCTTC
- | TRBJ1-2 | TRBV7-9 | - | CASSLGPGKNYGYTF | TGTGCCAGCAGCTTAGGGCCAGGCAAAAACTATGGCTACACCTTC
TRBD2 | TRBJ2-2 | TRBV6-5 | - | CASSIAGGQSGELFF | TGTGCCAGCAGTATAGCGGGGGGGCAGTCCGGGGAGCTGTTTTTT
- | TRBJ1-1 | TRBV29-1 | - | CSVTRLLPRGEAFF | TGCAGCGTTACCCGATTACTACCCCGGGGTGAAGCTTTCTTT